This T cell receptor beta chain is drawn from a study of STAT3 mutations in large granular lymphocyte leukemia. Across the study: Roughly half the longitudinally sequenced T-LGLL patients had canonical STAT3 mutations.

Approximately 40,000 productive templates were obtained per sample on average. Generated by immunoSEQ multiplex PCR, the TCRdb table keeps only in-frame clones and is missing some. In the table there are 35,000 to 40,000 clones, 70% to 90% of which are singletons. Regarding the study as a whole: Every T-cell large granular lymphocyte leukemia patient had at least one immunodominant TCR beta clonotype. Clonal expansion was inferred from other time points because no sample existed at each clone's first appearance.

As for this clone: The target antigen is unknown.

The CDR3 contains 16 residues. V lost 2 bases and J 6 bases, leaving 17 bases between the germline ends. Per germline, CDR1 ENHRY and CDR2 SYGVKD. The clonotype originates from a human donor with T large granular lymphocyte leukemia. Some clones in this sample may be carry-over from other donors' samples. The chain recombines TRBV10-3 with TRBJ2-4; TRBD1 is a possible D gene (6 bases). Sequencing input: PBMCs. The CDR3 protein is CAISEAALGQTNIQYF. CDR3 nucleotide sequence: TGTGCCATCAGTGAGGCGGCCCTCGGACAGACAAACATTCAGTACTTC.